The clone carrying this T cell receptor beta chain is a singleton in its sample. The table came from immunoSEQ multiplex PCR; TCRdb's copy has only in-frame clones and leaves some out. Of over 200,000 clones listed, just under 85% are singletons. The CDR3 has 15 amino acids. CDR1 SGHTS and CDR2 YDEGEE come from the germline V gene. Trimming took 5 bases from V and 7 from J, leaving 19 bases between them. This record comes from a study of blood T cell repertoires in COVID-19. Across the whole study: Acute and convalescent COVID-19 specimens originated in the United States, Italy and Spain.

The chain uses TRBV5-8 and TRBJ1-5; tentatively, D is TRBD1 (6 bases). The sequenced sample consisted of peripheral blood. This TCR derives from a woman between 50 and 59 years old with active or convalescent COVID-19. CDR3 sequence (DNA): TGTGCCAGCAGGCCCGGGACATTCGGCGCCCAGCCCCAGCATTTT. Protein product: CASRPGTFGAQPQHF.